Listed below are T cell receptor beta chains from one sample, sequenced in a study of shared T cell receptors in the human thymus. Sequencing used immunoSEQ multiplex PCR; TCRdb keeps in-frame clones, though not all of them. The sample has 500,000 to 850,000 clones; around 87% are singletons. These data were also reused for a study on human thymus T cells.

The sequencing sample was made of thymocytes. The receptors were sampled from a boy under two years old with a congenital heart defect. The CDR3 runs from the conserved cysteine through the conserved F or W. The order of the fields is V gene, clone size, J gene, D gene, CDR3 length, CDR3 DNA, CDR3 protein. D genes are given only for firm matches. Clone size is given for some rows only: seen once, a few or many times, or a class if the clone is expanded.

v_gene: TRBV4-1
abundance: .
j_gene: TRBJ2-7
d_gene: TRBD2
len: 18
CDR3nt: TGCGCCAGCAGCCAATTCACTAGCGGGAGGGCAAGCTCCTACGAGCAGTACTTC
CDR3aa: CASSQFTSGRASSYEQYF

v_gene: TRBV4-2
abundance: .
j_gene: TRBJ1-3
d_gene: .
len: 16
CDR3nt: TGTGCCAGCAGCCAAGATGTTTCCCCGTCCGGAAACACCATATATTTT
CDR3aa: CASSQDVSPSGNTIYF

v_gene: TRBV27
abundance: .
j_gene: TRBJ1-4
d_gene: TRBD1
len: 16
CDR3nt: TGTGCCAGCAGAGGACAGGGGGCGTCCACTAATGAAAAACTGTTTTTT
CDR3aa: CASRGQGASTNEKLFF

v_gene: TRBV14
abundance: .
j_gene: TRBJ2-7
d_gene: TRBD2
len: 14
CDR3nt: TGTGCCAGCAGCCAGGAGCGGGAGCTATACGAGCAGTACTTC
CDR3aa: CASSQERELYEQYF

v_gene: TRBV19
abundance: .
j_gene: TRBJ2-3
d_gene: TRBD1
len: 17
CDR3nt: TGTGCCAGTAGTCCGATCGACAGGGGCGCAGGCACAGATACGCAGTATTTT
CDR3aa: CASSPIDRGAGTDTQYF

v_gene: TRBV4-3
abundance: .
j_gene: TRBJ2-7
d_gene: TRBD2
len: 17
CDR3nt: TGCGCCAGCAGCCAAGATCGACGGGGGAGGGGCGGCTACGAGCAGTACTTC
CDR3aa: CASSQDRRGRGGYEQYF

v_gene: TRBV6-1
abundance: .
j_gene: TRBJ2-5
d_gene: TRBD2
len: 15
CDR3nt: TGTGCCAGCATAGGACCGGCGGGGGGGCAAGAGACCCAGTACTTC
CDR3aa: CASIGPAGGQETQYF

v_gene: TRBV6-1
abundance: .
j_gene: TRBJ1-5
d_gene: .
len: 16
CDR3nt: TGTGCCAGCAGTGAACTTGCAGGGAAGAAAAATCAGCCCCAGCATTTT
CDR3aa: CASSELAGKKNQPQHF

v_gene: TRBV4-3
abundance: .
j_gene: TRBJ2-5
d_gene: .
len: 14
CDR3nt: TGCGCCAGCAGCCAGGTGGACTCCCAAGAGACCCAGTACTTC
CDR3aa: CASSQVDSQETQYF

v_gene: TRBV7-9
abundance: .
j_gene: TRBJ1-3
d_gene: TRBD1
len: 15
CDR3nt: TGTGCCAGCAGCTTCGCCGACAGGGAGGGAAACACCATATATTTT
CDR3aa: CASSFADREGNTIYF

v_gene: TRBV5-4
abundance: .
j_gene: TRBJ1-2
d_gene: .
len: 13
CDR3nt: TGTGCCAGCAGCTTGCCAGCTAACTATGGCTACACCTTC
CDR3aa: CASSLPANYGYTF

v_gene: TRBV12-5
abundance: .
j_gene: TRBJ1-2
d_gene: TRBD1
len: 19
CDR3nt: TGTGCTAGTGGTTTGACTCAACCGGGACAGGGGTCCACCCTAGGAGGCTACACCTTC
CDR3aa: CASGLTQPGQGSTLGGYTF

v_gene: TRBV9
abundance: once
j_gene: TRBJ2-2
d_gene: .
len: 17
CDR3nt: TGTGCCAGCAGCGTAGACACGGGGGTGACGAACACCGGGGAGCTGTTTTTT
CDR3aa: CASSVDTGVTNTGELFF

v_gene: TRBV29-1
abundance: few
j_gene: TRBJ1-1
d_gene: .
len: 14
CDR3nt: TGCAGCGCCGCCGGGGGTTTGGGGAACACTGAAGCTTTCTTT
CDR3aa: CSAAGGLGNTEAFF

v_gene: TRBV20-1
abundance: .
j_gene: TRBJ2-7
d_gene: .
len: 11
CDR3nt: TGCAGTGCCACTTTTCACTACGAGCAGTACTTC
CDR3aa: CSATFHYEQYF

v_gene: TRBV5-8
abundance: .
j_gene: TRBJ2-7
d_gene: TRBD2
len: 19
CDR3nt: TGTGCCAGCAGCTTGTACCCGACTAGCGGCCTCGCCAGCTCCTACGAGCAGTACTTC
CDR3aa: CASSLYPTSGLASSYEQYF

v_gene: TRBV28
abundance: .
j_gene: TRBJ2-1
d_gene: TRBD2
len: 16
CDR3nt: TGTGCCAGCAGTCCGGGACTAGCGGGGAGAACAATTGAGCAGTTCTTC
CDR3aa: CASSPGLAGRTIEQFF

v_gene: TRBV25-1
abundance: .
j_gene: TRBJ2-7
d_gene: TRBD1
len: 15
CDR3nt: TGTGCCAGCAGTGAAATTGTGGACAGGGCCTACGAGCAGTACTTC
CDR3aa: CASSEIVDRAYEQYF

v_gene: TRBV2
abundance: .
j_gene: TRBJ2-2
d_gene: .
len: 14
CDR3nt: TGTGCCAGCAGTGCGGGTTTGAACACCGGGGAGCTGTTTTTT
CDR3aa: CASSAGLNTGELFF

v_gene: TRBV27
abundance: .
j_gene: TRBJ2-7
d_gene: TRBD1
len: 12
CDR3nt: TGTGCCAGCAGCCGTACAGGGGGCGATCAGTACTTC
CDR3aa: CASSRTGGDQYF

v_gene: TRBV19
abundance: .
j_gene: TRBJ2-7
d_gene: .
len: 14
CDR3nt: TGTGCCAGTAGTATAAGAAACCGGCGGGAAGAGCAGTACTTC
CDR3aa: CASSIRNRREEQYF